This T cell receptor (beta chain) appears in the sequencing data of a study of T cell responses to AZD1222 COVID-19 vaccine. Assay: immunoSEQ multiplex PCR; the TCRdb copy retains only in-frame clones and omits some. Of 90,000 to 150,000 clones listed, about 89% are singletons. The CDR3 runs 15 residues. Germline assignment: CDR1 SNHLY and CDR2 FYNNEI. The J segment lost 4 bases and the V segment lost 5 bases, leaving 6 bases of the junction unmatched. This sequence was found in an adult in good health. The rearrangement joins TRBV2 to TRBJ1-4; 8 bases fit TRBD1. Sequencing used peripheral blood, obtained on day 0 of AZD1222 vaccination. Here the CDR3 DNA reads TGTGCCAGCAGTACGCGGACAGGGATTAATGAAAAACTGTTTTTT. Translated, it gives CASSTRTGINEKLFF.